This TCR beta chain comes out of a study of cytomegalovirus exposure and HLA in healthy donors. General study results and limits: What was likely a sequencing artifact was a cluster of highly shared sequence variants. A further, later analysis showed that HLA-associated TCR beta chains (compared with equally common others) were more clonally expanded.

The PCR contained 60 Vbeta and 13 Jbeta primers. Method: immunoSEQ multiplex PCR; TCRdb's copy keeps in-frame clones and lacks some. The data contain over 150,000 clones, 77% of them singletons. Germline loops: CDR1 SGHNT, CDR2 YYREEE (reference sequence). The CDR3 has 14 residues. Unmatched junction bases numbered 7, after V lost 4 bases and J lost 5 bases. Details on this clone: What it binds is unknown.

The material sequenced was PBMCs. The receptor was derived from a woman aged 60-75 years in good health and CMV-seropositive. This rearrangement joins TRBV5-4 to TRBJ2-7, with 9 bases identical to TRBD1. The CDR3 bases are TGTGCCAGCAGCATACAGGGGGCGAGAGACGAGCAGTACTTC. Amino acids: CASSIQGARDEQYF.